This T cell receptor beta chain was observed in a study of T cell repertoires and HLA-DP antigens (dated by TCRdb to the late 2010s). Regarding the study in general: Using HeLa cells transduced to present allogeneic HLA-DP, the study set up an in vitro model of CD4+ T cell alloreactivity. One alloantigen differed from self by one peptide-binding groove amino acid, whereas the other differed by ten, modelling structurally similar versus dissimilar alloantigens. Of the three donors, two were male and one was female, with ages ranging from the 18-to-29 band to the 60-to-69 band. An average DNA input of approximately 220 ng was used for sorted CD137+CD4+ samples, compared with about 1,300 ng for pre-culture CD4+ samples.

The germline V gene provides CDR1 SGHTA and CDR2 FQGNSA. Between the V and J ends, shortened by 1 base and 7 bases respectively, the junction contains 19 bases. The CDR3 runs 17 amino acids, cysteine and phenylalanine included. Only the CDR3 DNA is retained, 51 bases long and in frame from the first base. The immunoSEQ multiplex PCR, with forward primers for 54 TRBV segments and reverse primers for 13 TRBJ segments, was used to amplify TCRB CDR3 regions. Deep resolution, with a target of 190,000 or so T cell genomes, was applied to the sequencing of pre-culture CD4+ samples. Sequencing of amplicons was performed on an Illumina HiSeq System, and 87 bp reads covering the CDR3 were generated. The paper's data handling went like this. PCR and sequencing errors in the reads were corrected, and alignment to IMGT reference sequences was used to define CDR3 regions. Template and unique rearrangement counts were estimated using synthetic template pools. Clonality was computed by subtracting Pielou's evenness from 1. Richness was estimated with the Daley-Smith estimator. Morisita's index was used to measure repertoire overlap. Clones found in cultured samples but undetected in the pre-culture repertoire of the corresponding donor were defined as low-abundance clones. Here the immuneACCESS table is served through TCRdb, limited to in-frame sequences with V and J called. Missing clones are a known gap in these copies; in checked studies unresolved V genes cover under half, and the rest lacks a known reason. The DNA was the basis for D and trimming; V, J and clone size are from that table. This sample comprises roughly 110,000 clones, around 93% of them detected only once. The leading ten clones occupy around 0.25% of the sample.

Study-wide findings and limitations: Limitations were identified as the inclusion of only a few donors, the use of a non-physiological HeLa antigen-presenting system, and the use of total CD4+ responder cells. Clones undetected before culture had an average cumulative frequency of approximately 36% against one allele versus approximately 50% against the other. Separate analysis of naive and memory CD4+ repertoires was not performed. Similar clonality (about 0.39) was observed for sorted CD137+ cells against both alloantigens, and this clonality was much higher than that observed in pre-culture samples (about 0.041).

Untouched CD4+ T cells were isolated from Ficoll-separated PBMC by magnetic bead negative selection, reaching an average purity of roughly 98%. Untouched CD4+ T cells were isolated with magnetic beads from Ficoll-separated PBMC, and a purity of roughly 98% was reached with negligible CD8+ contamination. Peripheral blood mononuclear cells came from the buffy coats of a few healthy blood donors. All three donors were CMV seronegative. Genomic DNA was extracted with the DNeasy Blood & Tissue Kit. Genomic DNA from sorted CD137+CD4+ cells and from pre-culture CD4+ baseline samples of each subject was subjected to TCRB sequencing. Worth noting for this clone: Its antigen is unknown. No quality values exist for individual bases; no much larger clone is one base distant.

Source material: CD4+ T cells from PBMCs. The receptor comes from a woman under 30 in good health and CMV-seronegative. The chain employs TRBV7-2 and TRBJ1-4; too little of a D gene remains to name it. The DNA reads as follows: TGTGCCAGCAGCTTAGGGGCAGGAAGGAGGAAGGTTGAAAAACTGTTTTTT. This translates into CASSLGAGRRKVEKLFF.